These 10 T cell receptor beta chains share one sample of origin, sequenced in a study of blood T cell repertoires in COVID-19. Data came from immunoSEQ multiplex PCR; TCRdb stores just in-frame clones and leaves some out. The sample consists of about 400,000 clones, roughly 90% of them appearing once. The specimen sequenced was peripheral blood. The source of these receptors is a man aged 35 to 55 with acute or convalescent COVID-19.

This chain joins TRBV27 and TRBJ2-2; the match to TRBD1 covers 12 bases. The CDR3 runs 16 residues. Trimming removed 3 bases from V and 8 bases from J; junction bases left unmatched: 7. CDR1 and CDR2 (germline): MNHEY, SMNVEV (reference sequence). The CDR3 reads CASSFSGTGGVGELFF. The CDR3 bases are TGTGCCAGCAGTTTCTCCGGGACAGGGGGCGTTGGGGAGCTGTTTTTT.

The rearrangement uses TRBV2 and TRBJ2-3; 9 bases agree with TRBD1. The V and J ends lost 8 bases and 4 bases, in that order; junction bases with no gene match: 13. CDR1 is SNHLY and CDR2 is FYNNEI in the germline V gene. The CDR3 covers 16 residues. The CDR3 sequence: CASFYRGRFAADTQYF. In nucleotides, the CDR3 is TGTGCCAGCTTTTACAGGGGGCGCTTCGCCGCAGATACGCAGTATTTT.

The J gene is TRBJ2-7, the V gene TRBV29-1; TRBD1 matches 9 bases. The CDR3 consists of 14 residues. Looked up from germline, CDR1 is SQVTM and CDR2 is ANQGSEA. With 2 bases clipped from V and 3 bases from J, the junction kept 5 bases outside the gene matches. CDR3 nucleotides: TGCAGCGTTGAAATCCAGGACAGGGGCTACGAGCAGTACTTC. It translates to CSVEIQDRGYEQYF.

The V and J genes are TRBV12-3 or TRBV12-4 and TRBJ1-2; 7 bases are a match to TRBD1. The CDR3 extends over 12 amino acids. J lost 7 bases, V lost 6 bases, and 5 bases had no gene match. This chain's CDR3 is CASSPDRSGYTF. The CDR3 DNA sequence: TGTGCCAGCAGCCCGGACAGGAGTGGCTACACCTTC.

CDR3 sequence: CASSLVSGVSYEQYF. The CDR3, as DNA: TGCGCCAGCAGCTTGGTTTCAGGGGTCTCCTACGAGCAGTACTTC. The genes are TRBV5-1 and TRBJ2-7, with D perhaps TRBD1 (6 bases). The V end lost 0 bases, the J end lost 0 bases, and 10 bases lay between the germline ends. Looked up from germline, CDR1 is SGHRS and CDR2 is YFSETQ. The CDR3 runs 15 residues.

The gene calls are TRBV6-1 and TRBJ1-5; 7 nucleotides line up with TRBD1. The trim removed 2 bases at V and 7 bases at J, leaving 8 bases unmatched. Germline values: CDR1 MNHNS, CDR2 SASEGT. The CDR3 loop spans 15 amino acids. For the CDR3, the DNA is TGTGCCAGCAGTGAATTAGACAGGGTCGGCCAGCCCCAGCATTTT. Protein sequence: CASSELDRVGQPQHF.

This sequence joins TRBV10-3 and TRBJ2-7, with TRBD1 identical over 9 bases. This CDR3 has 14 amino acids. The junction had 2 bases not matched to a gene; V was cut back by 2 bases and J by 3 bases. Per germline, CDR1 ENHRY and CDR2 SYGVKD. This chain's CDR3 is CAISETGGRYEQYF. The CDR3 DNA reads TGTGCCATCAGTGAGACAGGGGGCCGCTACGAGCAGTACTTC.

This clone was seen once. The rearrangement joins TRBV7-2 to TRBJ1-5; D call uncertain. The V gene's germline CDR1 is SGHTA and CDR2 FQGNSA. V dropped 2 bases and J dropped 9 bases, with 11 bases sitting between them. The CDR3 is made up of 13 amino acids. The CDR3: CASSLTSVSPQHF. CDR3 DNA: TGTGCCAGCAGCTTAACGTCGGTGTCGCCCCAGCATTTT.

The genes are TRBV30 and TRBJ2-3, with TRBD2 matching 9 bases. V lost 2 bases to trimming and J lost 2 bases; unmatched junction nucleotides: 8. The CDR3 sequence is 16 residues long. CDR1 and CDR2 from the germline V gene are GTSNPN and SVGIG (reference sequence). The CDR3 DNA follows: TGTGCCTGGAGTTTCTTTAGCGGGAGCTTCACAGATACGCAGTATTTT. It encodes CAWSFFSGSFTDTQYF.

This clone was picked up a small number of times. This chain joins TRBV19 and TRBJ1-1; 7 nucleotides line up with TRBD1. Trimming removed 3 bases from V and 3 bases from J; junction bases left unmatched: 1. This CDR3 contains 13 residues. Germline V CDR1 and CDR2: LNHDA, SQIVND (reference sequence). This CDR3 is CASSMGQYTEAFF. The CDR3 DNA is TGTGCCAGTAGTATGGGACAGTACACTGAAGCTTTCTTT. The whole variable domain, filled in from reference TRBV19 and TRBJ1-1, reads DGGITQSPKYLFRKEGQNVTLSCEQNLNHDAMYWYRQDPGQGLRLIYYSQIVNDFQKGDIAEGYSVSREKKESFPLTVTSAQKNPTAFYLCASSMGQYTEAFFGQGTRLTVV.